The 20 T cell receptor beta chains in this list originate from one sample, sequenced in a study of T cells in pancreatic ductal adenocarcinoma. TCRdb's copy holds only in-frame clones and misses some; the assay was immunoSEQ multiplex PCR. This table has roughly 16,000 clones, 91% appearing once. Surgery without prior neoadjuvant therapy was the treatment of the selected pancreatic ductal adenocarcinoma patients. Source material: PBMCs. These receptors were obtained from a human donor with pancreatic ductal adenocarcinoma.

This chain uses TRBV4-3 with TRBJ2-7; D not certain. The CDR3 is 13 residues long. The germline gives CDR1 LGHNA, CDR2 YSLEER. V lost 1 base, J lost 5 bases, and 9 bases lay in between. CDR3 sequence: CASSQVYRDEQYF. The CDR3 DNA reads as TGCGCCAGCAGCCAAGTGTACCGGGACGAGCAGTACTTC.

CDR3 bases: TGTGCCAGCAGCCTTTACACAGATACGCAGTATTTT. Protein: CASSLYTDTQYF. The V call is TRBV5-5, the J call TRBJ2-3; D gene ambiguous. Trimming pared 4 bases from V and 2 bases from J, leaving 5 bases between. This CDR3 comprises 12 residues. CDR1 and CDR2 (germline): SGHKS, YYEKEE (reference sequence).

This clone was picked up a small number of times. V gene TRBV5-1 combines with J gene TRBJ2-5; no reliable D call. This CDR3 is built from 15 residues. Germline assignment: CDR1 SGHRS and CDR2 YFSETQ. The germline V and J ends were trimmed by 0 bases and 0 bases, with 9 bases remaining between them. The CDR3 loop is CASSLAGDYQETQYF. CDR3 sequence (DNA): TGCGCCAGCAGCTTGGCCGGAGACTACCAAGAGACCCAGTACTTC.

DNA for the CDR3: TGTGCCAGCAGCTACCAAGAGACCCAGTACTTC. Its protein is CASSYQETQYF. This sequence joins TRBV27 and TRBJ2-5; unclear D gene. CDR1 is MNHEY, CDR2 SMNVEV, per germline (reference sequence). The germline V and J ends were trimmed by 6 bases and 0 bases, with 2 bases remaining between them. CDR3 length: 11 amino acids.

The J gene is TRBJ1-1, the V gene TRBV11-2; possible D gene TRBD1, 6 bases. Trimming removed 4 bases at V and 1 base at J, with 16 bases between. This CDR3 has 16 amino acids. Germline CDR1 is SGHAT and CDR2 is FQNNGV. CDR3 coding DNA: TGTGCCAGCAGCTCCTTCAGGGGCCGCTCGAACACTGAAGCTTTCTTT. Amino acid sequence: CASSSFRGRSNTEAFF.

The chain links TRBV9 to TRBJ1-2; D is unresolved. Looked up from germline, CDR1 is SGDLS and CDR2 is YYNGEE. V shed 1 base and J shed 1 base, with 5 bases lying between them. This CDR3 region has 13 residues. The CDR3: CASSVIDNYGYTF. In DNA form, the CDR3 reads TGTGCCAGCAGCGTAATCGATAACTATGGCTACACCTTC.

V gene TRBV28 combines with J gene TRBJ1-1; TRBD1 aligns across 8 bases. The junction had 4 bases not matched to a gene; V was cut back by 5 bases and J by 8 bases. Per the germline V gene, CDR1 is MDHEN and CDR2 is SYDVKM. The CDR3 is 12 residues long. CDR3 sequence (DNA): TGTGCCAGCAGTCTGAGGACAGGGGAAGCTTTCTTT. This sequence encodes CASSLRTGEAFF.

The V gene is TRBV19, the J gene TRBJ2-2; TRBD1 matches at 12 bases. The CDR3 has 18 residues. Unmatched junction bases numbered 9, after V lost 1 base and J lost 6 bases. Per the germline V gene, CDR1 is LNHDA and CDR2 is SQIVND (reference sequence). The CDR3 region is CASSIGLGQGARAGELFF. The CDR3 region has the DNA TGTGCCAGTAGTATAGGATTGGGACAGGGGGCGCGGGCCGGGGAGCTGTTTTTT.

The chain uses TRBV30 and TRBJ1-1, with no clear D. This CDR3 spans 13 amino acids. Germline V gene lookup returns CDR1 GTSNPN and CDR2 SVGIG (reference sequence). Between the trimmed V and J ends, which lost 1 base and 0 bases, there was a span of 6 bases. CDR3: CAWSASMNTEAFF. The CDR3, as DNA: TGTGCCTGGAGTGCCAGCATGAACACTGAAGCTTTCTTT.

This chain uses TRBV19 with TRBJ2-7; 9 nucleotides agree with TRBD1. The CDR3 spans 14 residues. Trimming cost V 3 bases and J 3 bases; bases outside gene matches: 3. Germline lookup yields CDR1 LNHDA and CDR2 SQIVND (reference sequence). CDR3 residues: CASSIETGGYEQYF. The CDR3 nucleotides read TGTGCCAGTAGTATTGAGACAGGGGGCTACGAGCAGTACTTC.

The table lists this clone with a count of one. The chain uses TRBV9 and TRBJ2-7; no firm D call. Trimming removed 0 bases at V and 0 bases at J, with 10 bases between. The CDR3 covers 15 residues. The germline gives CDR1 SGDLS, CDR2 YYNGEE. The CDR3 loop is CASSVAGVSSYEQYF. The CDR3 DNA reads TGTGCCAGCAGCGTAGCAGGTGTGAGCTCCTACGAGCAGTACTTC.

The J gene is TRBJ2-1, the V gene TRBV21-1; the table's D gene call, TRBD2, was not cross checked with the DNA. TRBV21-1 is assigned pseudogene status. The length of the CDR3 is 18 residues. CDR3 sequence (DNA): TGTGCCAGCAGCAAAGGAGATAGCGGGGGCGTTCGATACAATGAGCAGTTCTTC. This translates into CASSKGDSGGVRYNEQFF.

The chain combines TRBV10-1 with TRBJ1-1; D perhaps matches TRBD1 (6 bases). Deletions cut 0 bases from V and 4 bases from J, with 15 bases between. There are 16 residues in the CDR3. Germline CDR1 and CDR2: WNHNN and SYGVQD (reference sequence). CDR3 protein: CASSESAGGPGTEAFF. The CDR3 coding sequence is TGCGCCAGCAGTGAGTCGGCCGGGGGGCCTGGCACTGAAGCTTTCTTT.

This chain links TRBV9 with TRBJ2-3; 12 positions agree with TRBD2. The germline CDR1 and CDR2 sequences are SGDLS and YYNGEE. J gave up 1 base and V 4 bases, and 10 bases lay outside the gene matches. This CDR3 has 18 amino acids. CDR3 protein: CASSLSSTSGGRTDTQYF. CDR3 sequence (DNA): TGTGCCAGCAGCCTATCGTCGACTAGCGGGGGCCGCACAGATACGCAGTATTTT. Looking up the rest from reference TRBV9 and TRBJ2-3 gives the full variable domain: DSGVTQTPKHLITATGQRVTLRCSPRSGDLSVYWYQQSLDQGLQFLIQYYNGEERAKGNILERFSAQQFPDLHSELNLSSLELGDSALYFCASSLSSTSGGRTDTQYFGPGTRLTVL.

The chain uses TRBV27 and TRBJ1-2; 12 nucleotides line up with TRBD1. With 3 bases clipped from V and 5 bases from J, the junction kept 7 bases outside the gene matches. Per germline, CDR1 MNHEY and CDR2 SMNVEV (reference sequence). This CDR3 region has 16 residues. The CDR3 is CASSFLGTGGAYGYTF. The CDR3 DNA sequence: TGTGCCAGCAGTTTCCTTGGGACAGGGGGCGCTTATGGCTACACCTTC.

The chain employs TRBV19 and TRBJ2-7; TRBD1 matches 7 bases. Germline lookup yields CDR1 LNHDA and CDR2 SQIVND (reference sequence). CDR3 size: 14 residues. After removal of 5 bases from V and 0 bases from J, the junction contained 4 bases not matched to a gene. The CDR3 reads CASSQGQVSYEQYF. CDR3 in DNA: TGTGCCAGTAGTCAAGGACAGGTCTCCTACGAGCAGTACTTC.

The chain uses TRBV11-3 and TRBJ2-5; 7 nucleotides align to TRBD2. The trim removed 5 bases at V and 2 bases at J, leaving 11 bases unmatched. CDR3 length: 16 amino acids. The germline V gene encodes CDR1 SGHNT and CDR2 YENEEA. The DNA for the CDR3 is TGTGCCAGCAGCCCGTCGTCCCTGGGGGGGCAAGAGACCCAGTACTTC. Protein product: CASSPSSLGGQETQYF.

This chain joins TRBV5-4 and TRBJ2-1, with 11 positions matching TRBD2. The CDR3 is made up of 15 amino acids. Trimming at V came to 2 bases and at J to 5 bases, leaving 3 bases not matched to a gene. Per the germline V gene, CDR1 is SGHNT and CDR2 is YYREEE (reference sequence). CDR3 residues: CASSLVAGGHNEQFF. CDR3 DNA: TGTGCCAGCAGCTTAGTAGCGGGAGGGCACAATGAGCAGTTCTTC. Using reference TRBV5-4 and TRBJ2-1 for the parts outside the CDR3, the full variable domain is ETGVTQSPTHLIKTRGQQVTLRCSSQSGHNTVSWYQQALGQGPQFIFQYYREEENGRGNFPPRFSGLQFPNYSSELNVNALELDDSALYLCASSLVAGGHNEQFFGPGTRLTVL.

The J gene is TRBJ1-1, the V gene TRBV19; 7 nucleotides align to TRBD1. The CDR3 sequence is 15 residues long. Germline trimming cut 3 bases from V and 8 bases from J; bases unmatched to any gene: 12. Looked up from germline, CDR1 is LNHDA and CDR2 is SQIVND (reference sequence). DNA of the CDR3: TGTGCCAGTAGTATGGTCGGGGGACAGCACTTGGAAGCTTTCTTT. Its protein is CASSMVGGQHLEAFF.

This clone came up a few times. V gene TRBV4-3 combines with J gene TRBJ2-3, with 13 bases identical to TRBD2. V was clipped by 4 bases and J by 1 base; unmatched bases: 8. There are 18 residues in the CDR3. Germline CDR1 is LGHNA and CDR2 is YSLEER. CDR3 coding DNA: TGCGCCAGCAGCCCGCGTCGGACTAGCGGGGGTCGCACAGATACGCAGTATTTT. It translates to CASSPRRTSGGRTDTQYF.